This T cell receptor (beta chain) was sequenced in a study of blood T cell repertoires in COVID-19. At the level of the study: Nucleic acid was either cDNA or gDNA, and it came from T cells, B-cell-depleted T cells, or PBMCs.

This table comes from immunoSEQ multiplex PCR, and its TCRdb copy is limited to in-frame clones, with some not included. Of approximately 380,000 clones listed, 80% to 95% are singletons. A PCR-confirmed or clinician-diagnosed COVID-19 case had contacted exposed participants within 2 weeks of entry. Per germline, CDR1 SGHTA and CDR2 FQGNSA. CDR3 length: 15 residues. V lost 3 bases and J 0 bases, leaving 11 bases between the germline ends. The clonotype comes from a middle-aged woman who had been exposed to COVID-19. Material: PBMCs or T cells enriched from blood (not recorded which). The chain links TRBV7-2 to TRBJ2-5, with a possible D match to TRBD2 (6 bases). CDR3 sequence: CASSLVAAYQETQYF. CDR3 nucleotides: TGTGCCAGCAGCTTGGTAGCGGCGTACCAAGAGACCCAGTACTTC. The whole variable domain, remainder taken from reference TRBV7-2 and TRBJ2-5, is GAGVSQSPSNKVTEKGKDVELRCDPISGHTALYWYRQSLGQGLEFLIYFQGNSAPDKSGLPSDRFSAERTGGSVSTLTIQRTQQEDSAVYLCASSLVAAYQETQYFGPGTRLLVL.